This T cell receptor (beta chain) was observed in a study of blood T cell repertoires in COVID-19. Using immunoSEQ multiplex PCR, the repertoire was profiled, and TCRdb retains in-frame clones only, with some absent. The table includes 150,000 to 200,000 clones, 70% to 90% detected once. The germline V and J ends were trimmed by 4 bases and 4 bases, with 10 bases remaining between them. This CDR3 comprises 13 residues. In germline, CDR1 is MGHDK, CDR2 SYGVNS. The sequence was collected from a man in his sixties with acute or convalescent COVID-19. Source material: peripheral blood. The chain uses TRBV25-1 and TRBJ1-2; D not resolved. This CDR3 reads CASSAPGSYGYTF. CDR3 bases: TGTGCCAGCAGTGCCCCCGGGTCCTATGGCTACACCTTC.